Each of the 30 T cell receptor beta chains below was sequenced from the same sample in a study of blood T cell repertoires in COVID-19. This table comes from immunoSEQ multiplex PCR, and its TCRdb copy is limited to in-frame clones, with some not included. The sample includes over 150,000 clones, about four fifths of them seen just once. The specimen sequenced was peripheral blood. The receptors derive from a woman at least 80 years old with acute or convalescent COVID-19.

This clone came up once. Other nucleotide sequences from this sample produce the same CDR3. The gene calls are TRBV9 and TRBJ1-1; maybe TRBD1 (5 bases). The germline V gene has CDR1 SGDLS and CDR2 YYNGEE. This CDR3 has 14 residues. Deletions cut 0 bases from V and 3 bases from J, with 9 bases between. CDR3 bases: TGTGCCAGCAGCGTAGTGGGGGGAGACACTGAAGCTTTCTTT. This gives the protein CASSVVGGDTEAFF.

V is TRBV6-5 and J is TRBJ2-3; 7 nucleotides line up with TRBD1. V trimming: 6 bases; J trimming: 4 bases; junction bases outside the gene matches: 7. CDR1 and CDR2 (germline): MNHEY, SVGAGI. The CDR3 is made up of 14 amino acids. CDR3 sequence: CASSADRVPDTQYF. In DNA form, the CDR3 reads TGTGCCAGCAGCGCTGACAGGGTTCCAGATACGCAGTATTTT.

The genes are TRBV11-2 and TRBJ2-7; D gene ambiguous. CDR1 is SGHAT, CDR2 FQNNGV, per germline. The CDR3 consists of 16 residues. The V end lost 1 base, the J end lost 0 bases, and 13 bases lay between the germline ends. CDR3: CASSLVKAPSSYEQYF. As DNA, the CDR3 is TGTGCCAGCAGCTTAGTAAAAGCGCCTAGCTCCTACGAGCAGTACTTC. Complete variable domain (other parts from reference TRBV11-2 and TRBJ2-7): EAGVAQSPRYKIIEKRQSVAFWCNPISGHATLYWYQQILGQGPKLLIQFQNNGVVDDSQLPKDRFSAERLKGVDSTLKIQPAKLEDSAVYLCASSLVKAPSSYEQYFGPGTRLTVT.

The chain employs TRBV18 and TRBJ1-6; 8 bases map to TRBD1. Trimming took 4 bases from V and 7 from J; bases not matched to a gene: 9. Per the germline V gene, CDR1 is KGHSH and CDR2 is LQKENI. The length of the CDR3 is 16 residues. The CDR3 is CASSLSPGQANSPLHF. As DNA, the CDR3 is TGTGCCAGCTCACTAAGTCCGGGACAGGCAAATTCACCCCTCCACTTT.

CDR3 nucleotides: TGTGCCAGCAGCTTCCCGGGACAGGGCAAGACCCAGTACTTC. Protein: CASSFPGQGKTQYF. The chain is built from TRBV7-2 and TRBJ2-5; 9 positions agree with TRBD1. V lost 3 bases to trimming and J lost 6 bases; unmatched junction nucleotides: 5. This CDR3 comprises 14 residues. Germline lookup yields CDR1 SGHTA and CDR2 FQGNSA.

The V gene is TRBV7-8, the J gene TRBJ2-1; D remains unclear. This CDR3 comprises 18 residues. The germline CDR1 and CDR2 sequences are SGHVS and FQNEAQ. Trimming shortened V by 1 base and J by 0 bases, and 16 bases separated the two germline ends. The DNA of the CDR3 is TGTGCCAGCAGCTTAGAGATGTTTGGAAGGAGCTCCTACAATGAGCAGTTCTTC. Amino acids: CASSLEMFGRSSYNEQFF.

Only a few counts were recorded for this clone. The CDR3, as DNA: TGTGCCAGCAGCTCTACAGGGGCGGGCCAGCCCCAGCATTTT. It codes for CASSSTGAGQPQHF. The chain has TRBV7-9 and TRBJ1-5; 7 positions agree with TRBD1. CDR1 is SEHNR and CDR2 is FQNEAQ in the germline V gene (reference sequence). The CDR3 length is 14 residues. V shed 4 bases and J 7 bases; nucleotides not matched to a gene: 7.

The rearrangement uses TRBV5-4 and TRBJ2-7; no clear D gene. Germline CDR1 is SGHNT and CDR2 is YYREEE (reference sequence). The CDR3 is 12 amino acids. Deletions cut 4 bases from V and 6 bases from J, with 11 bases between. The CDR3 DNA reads TGTGCCAGCAGCGTGGACGGTTTCGAGCAGTACTTC. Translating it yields CASSVDGFEQYF.

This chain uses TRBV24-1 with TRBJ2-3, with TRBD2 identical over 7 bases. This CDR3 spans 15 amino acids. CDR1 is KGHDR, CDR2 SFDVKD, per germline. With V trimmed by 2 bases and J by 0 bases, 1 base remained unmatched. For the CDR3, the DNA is TGTGCCACCAGTGATTCGACTAGCAGCACAGATACGCAGTATTTT. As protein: CATSDSTSSTDTQYF.

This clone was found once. The CDR3 reads CASSLAAGKVVEAFF. The CDR3 region has the DNA TGTGCCAGCAGCTTGGCCGCAGGGAAGGTGGTTGAAGCTTTCTTT. The V gene is TRBV5-5, the J gene TRBJ1-1; D possibly corresponds to TRBD1 (5 bases). The CDR3 contains 15 residues. V lost 0 bases, J lost 7 bases, and 16 bases lay in between. Germline V gene sequence: CDR1 SGHKS, CDR2 YYEKEE (reference sequence).

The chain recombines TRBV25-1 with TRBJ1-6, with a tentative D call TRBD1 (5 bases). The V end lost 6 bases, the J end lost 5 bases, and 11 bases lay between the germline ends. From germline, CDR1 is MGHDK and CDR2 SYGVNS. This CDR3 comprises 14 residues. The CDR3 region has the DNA TGTGCCAGCAGCGGGACGGGAGATAATTCACCCCTCCACTTT. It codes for CASSGTGDNSPLHF.

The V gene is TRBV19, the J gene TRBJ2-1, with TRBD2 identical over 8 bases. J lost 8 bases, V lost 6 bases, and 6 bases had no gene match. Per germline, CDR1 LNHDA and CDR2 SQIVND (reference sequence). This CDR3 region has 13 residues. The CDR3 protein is CASRSSGSDEQFF. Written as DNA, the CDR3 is TGTGCCAGTAGATCTAGCGGGTCAGATGAGCAGTTCTTC.

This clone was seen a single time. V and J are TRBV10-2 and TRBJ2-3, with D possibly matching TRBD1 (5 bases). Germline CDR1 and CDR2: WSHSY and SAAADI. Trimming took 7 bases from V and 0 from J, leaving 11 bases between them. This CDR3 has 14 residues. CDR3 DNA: TGCGCCAGCAACGGACACACTAGCACAGATACGCAGTATTTT. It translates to CASNGHTSTDTQYF.

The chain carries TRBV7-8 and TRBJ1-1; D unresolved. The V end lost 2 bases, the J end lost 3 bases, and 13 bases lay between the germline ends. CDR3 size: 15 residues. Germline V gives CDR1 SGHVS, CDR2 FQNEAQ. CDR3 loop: CASSLTGFIYTEAFF. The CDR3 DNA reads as TGTGCCAGCAGCTTAACGGGGTTTATTTACACTGAAGCTTTCTTT.

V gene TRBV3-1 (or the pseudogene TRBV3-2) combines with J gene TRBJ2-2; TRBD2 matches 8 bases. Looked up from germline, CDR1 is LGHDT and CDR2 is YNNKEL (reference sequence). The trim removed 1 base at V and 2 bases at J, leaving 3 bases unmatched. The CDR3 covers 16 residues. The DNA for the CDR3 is TGTGCCAGCAGCCAAGTGGCGGGGGGCAACACCGGGGAGCTGTTTTTT. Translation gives CASSQVAGGNTGELFF.

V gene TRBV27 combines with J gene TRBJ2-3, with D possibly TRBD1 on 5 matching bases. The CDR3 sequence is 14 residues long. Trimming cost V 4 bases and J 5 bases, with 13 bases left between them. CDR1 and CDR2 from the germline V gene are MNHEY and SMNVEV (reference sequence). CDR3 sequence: CASSYDQGLDTQYF. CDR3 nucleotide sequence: TGTGCCAGCAGTTACGACCAGGGCCTAGATACGCAGTATTTT.

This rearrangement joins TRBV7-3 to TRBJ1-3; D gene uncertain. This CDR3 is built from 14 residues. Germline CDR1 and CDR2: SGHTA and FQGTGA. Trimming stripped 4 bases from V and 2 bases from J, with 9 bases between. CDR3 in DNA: TGTGCCAGCAGCTATGTGACTACTGGAAACACCATATATTTT. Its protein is CASSYVTTGNTIYF.

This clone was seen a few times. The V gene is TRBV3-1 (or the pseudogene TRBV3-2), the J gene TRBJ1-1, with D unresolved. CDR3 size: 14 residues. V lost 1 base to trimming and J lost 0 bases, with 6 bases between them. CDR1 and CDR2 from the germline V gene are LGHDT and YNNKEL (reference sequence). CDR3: CASSQVSVNTEAFF. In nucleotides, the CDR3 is TGTGCCAGCAGCCAAGTTTCTGTGAACACTGAAGCTTTCTTT.

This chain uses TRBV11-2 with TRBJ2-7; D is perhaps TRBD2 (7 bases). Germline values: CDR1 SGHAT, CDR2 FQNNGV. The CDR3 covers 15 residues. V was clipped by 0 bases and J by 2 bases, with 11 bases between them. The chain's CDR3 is CASSLERGAPYEQYF. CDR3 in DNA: TGTGCCAGCAGCTTAGAACGGGGGGCTCCCTACGAGCAGTACTTC.

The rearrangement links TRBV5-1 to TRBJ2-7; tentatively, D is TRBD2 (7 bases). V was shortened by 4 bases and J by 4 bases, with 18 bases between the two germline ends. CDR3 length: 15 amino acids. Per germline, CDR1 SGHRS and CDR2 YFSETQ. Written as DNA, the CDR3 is TGCGCCAGCAGCCCAGCCGGGGGGCAAACTTACGAGCAGTACTTC. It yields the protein CASSPAGGQTYEQYF.

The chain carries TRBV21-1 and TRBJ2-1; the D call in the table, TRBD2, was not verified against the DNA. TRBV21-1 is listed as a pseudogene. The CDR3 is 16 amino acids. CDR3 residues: CAGRLAVQRAYNEQFF. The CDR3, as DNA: TGTGCCGGAAGACTAGCGGTTCAACGGGCCTACAATGAGCAGTTCTTC.

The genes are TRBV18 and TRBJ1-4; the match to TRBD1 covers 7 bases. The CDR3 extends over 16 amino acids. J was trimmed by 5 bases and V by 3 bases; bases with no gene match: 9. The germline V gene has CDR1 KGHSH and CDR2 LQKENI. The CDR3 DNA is TGTGCCAGCTCACCTCTACCACAGGGGCAGAATGAAAAACTGTTTTTT. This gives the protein CASSPLPQGQNEKLFF.

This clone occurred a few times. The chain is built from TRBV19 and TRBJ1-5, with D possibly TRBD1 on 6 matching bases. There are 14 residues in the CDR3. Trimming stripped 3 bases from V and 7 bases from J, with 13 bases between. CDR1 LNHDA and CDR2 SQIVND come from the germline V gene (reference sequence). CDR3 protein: CASSIGGDKQPQHF. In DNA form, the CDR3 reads TGTGCCAGTAGTATCGGTGGGGACAAGCAGCCCCAGCATTTT.

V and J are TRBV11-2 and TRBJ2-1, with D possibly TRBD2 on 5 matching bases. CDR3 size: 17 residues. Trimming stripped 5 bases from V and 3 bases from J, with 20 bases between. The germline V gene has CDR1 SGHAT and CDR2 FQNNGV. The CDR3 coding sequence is TGTGCCAGCAGCCGTATCGCGGGTTCCCTGAACTACAATGAGCAGTTCTTC. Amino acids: CASSRIAGSLNYNEQFF.

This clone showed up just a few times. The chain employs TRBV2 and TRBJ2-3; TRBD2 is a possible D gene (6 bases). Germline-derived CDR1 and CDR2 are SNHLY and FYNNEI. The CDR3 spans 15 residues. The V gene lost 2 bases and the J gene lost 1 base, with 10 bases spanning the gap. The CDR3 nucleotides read TGTGCCAGCAGTGAACGGGGGAGTGGCACAGATACGCAGTATTTT. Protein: CASSERGSGTDTQYF.

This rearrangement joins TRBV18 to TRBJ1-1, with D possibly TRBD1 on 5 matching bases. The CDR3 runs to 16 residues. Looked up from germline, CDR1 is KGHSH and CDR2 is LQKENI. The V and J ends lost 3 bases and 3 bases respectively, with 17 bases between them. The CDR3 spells CASSPTTDPSDTEAFF. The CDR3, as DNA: TGTGCCAGCTCACCGACGACAGATCCATCGGACACTGAAGCTTTCTTT.

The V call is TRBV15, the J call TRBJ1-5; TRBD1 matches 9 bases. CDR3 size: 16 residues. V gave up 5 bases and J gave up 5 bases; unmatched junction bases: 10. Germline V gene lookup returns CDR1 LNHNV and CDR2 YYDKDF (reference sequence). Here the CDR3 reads CATSGGQGDLHQPQHF. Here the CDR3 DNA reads TGTGCCACCAGCGGGGGACAGGGAGATTTGCATCAGCCCCAGCATTTT.

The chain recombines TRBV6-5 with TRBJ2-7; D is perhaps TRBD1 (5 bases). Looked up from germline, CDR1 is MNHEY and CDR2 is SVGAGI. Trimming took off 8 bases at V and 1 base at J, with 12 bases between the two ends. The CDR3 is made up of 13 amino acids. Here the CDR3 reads CASSQGGSYEQYF. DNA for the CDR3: TGTGCCAGCTCCCAGGGTGGATCCTACGAGCAGTACTTC.

CDR3 coding DNA: TGTGCCTGGAGTAGGGGCACAGGGATCAGGGGAATGGTTGGCTACACCTTC. Translation gives CAWSRGTGIRGMVGYTF. This chain uses TRBV30 with TRBJ1-2; D might be TRBD1 (6 bases). The V end was cut by 2 bases, the J end by 7 bases, with 26 bases between. Germline CDR1 is GTSNPN and CDR2 is SVGIG (reference sequence). The CDR3 totals 17 residues.

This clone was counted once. CDR3 amino acids: CASSYHSGGPRNEQFF. CDR3 nucleotides: TGTGCCAGCAGTTACCATAGCGGGGGGCCACGTAATGAGCAGTTCTTC. The chain combines TRBV6-5 with TRBJ2-1; 10 bases fit TRBD2. The CDR3 is 16 residues long. V lost 2 bases and J lost 7; bases outside the gene matches: 8. CDR1 MNHEY and CDR2 SVGAGI come from the germline V gene.